This is a list of T cell receptor beta chains from one sample in a study of cytomegalovirus exposure and HLA in healthy donors. Repertoires were generated with immunoSEQ multiplex PCR, while TCRdb's copy carries only in-frame clones and drops some. The repertoire consists of approximately 130,000 clones, with approximately 70% occurring once and the leading ten covering 2.6%. The material sequenced was PBMCs. The receptors were gathered from a woman aged 55 to 70 in good health and CMV-seropositive. Both conserved end residues are part of each CDR3. D genes are given only for firm matches. Size is omitted from some rows. Given values are once, few, many or a class for expanded clones.

V	J	length	D	size	DNA	CDR3
TRBV6-1	TRBJ1-1	12	.	.	TGTGCCAGCAGCCCGACGGGGGGTGAAGCTTTCTTT	CASSPTGGEAFF
TRBV4-1	TRBJ1-1	17	.	few	TGCGCCAGCAGCCGTTCGGGAGTCCTGGGGGAGAACACTGAAGCTTTCTTT	CASSRSGVLGENTEAFF
TRBV6-5	TRBJ1-1	13	TRBD1	once	TGTGCCAGCAACAGGGGGCAGAACACTGAAGCTTTCTTT	CASNRGQNTEAFF
TRBV7-6	TRBJ1-6	16	.	.	TGTGCCAGCAGCGATCCTGGTACGGGAAGAAATTCACCCCTCCACTTT	CASSDPGTGRNSPLHF
TRBV6-5	TRBJ2-2	14	.	.	TGTGCCAGCAGTTTAGCAGTTTTTTCGGGGGAGCTGTTTTTT	CASSLAVFSGELFF
TRBV6-5	TRBJ1-1	14	.	.	TGTGCCAGCAGGCAGGGTACCATGAACACTGAAGCTTTCTTT	CASRQGTMNTEAFF
TRBV27	TRBJ2-1	17	.	.	TGTGCCAGCAGACAAAAACCCGGGACTCGCCTATACAATGAGCAGTTCTTC	CASRQKPGTRLYNEQFF
TRBV11-3	TRBJ2-7	13	TRBD1	.	TGTGCCAGCAGCCGGGACAGCACCTACGAGCAGTACTTC	CASSRDSTYEQYF
TRBV6-5	TRBJ2-5	11	.	few	TGTGCCAGCGGCCTGAGGCAGACCCAGTACTTC	CASGLRQTQYF
TRBV7-9	TRBJ2-1	16	.	.	TGTGCCAGCAGCTTCATCGGGACATTGGGCATGAATGAGCAGTTCTTC	CASSFIGTLGMNEQFF
TRBV4-1	TRBJ2-7	16	.	.	TGCGCCAGCAGCCAAGAAGGGGGACACCCGTCCTACGAGCAGTACTTC	CASSQEGGHPSYEQYF
TRBV4-1	TRBJ2-5	17	TRBD2	.	TGCGCCAGCAGCCAAGAAGGGCTAGCGGGGGTCAAGAGGACCCAGTACTTC	CASSQEGLAGVKRTQYF
TRBV7-9	TRBJ2-5	16	.	.	TGTGCCAGCAGCCCGACCCCGGGGGGCCTAGGAGAGACCCAGTACTTC	CASSPTPGGLGETQYF
TRBV9	TRBJ1-1	14	TRBD1	.	TGTGCCAGCAGCTACAGGGGGCAGAACACTGAAGCTTTCTTT	CASSYRGQNTEAFF
TRBV5-4	TRBJ1-4	14	.	.	TGTGCCAGCAGCTTGGAGACACAGAATGAAAAACTGTTTTTT	CASSLETQNEKLFF
TRBV7-9	TRBJ2-5	13	.	few	TGTGCCAGCAGCTTATCAGGGATCGAGACCCAGTACTTC	CASSLSGIETQYF
TRBV12-5	TRBJ2-1	17	.	.	TGTGCTAGTGGTGGGGCCTACCGGGGGAGCTCCTACAATGAGCAGTTCTTC	CASGGAYRGSSYNEQFF
TRBV12-5	TRBJ2-7	17	TRBD2	.	TGTGCTAGTGGTTTAAGATTGCTAGCGGGGGAATACTACGAGCAGTACTTC	CASGLRLLAGEYYEQYF
TRBV6-5	TRBJ2-2	15	.	.	TGTGCCAGCATTTCCCCGGCAGGGAACACCGGGGAGCTGTTTTTT	CASISPAGNTGELFF
TRBV7-9	TRBJ2-2	14	.	few	TGTGCCAGCAGCTTTGGGGGCCTCGGCGGGGAGCTGTTTTTT	CASSFGGLGGELFF
TRBV6-5	TRBJ2-7	15	.	.	TGTGCCAGCAGTTACTCGGGACTCTACGCCTACGAGCAGTACTTC	CASSYSGLYAYEQYF
TRBV6-5	TRBJ2-3	15	.	few	TGTGCCAGCAGTTACTCAACAGGGAGGGGAGATACGCAGTATTTT	CASSYSTGRGDTQYF
TRBV9	TRBJ2-1	18	.	.	TGTGCCAGCAGCGTAGGGGGGACTTTTTCGAGCTCCTACAATGAGCAGTTCTTC	CASSVGGTFSSSYNEQFF